Only a few counts were recorded for the clone carrying this TCR beta chain. This record belongs to a study of blood T cell repertoires in COVID-19. Study details: The samples span acute and convalescent COVID-19 from the United States, Italy and Spain. PBMCs, B-cell-depleted T cells, or T cells provided the cDNA or gDNA that made up the material.

In the study's own analysis: Cell counts per sample came from amplifying reference gene primers. Assay used: immunoSEQ multiplex PCR; TCRdb lists only in-frame clones, some missing. The V and J calls and clone size are taken from that table; D and trimming were inferred from the DNA. Of tens of thousands of clones in the sample, approximately 88% were seen once. Per the germline V gene, CDR1 is SEHNR and CDR2 is FQNEAQ (reference sequence). Losses at the gene ends were 5 bases for V and 5 bases for J; bases not matched to a gene: 8. The CDR3 runs 15 residues. The TCR sequence derives from a human donor in a cohort sampled during active COVID-19. J is TRBJ1-5 and V is TRBV7-9, with 8 bases aligning to TRBD1. Sequencing was carried out using peripheral blood. The DNA for the CDR3 is TGTGCCAGCAGCCTGGACAGGGAGGCCGATCAGCCCCAGCATTTT. Translation: CASSLDREADQPQHF.